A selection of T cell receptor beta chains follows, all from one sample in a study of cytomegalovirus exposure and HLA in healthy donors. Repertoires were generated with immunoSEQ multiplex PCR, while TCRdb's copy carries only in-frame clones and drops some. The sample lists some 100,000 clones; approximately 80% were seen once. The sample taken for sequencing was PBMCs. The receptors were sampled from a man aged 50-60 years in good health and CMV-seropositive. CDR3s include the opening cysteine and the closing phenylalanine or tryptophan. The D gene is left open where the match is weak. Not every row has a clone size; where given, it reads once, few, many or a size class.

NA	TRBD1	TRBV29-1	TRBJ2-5	CSADRGTVQETQYF	TGCAGCGCGGACAGGGGTACCGTCCAAGAGACCCAGTACTTC
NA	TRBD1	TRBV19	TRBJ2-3	CASSRDRQSTQYF	TGTGCCAGTAGCCGGGACAGGCAAAGCACGCAGTATTTT
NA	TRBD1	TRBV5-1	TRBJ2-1	CASSLFRQGVVNEQFF	TGCGCCAGCAGCTTGTTTAGACAGGGAGTGGTCAATGAGCAGTTCTTC
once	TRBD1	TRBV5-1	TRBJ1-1	CASSWGTGGTEAFF	TGCGCCAGCAGCTGGGGGACAGGCGGTACTGAAGCTTTCTTT
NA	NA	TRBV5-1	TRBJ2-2	CASSLSLGRTGELFF	TGCGCCAGCAGCTTGTCCCTGGGGAGGACCGGGGAGCTGTTTTTT
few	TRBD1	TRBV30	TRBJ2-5	CAWAGTGPAVQYF	TGTGCCTGGGCCGGGACAGGGCCAGCTGTGCAGTACTTC
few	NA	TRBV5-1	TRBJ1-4	CASSLLAGSNKYEKLFF	TGCGCCAGCAGCTTGTTGGCAGGGTCGAATAAATATGAAAAACTGTTTTTT
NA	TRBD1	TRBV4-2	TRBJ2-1	CASSQQQGNEQFF	TGTGCCAGCAGCCAGCAACAGGGGAATGAGCAGTTCTTC
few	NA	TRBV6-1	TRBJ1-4	CASSERAGGATNEKLFF	TGTGCCAGCAGTGAGAGGGCGGGGGGTGCAACTAATGAAAAACTGTTTTTT
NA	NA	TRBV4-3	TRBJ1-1	CASSHLAGVNTEAFF	TGCGCCAGCAGCCATCTCGCGGGGGTGAACACTGAAGCTTTCTTT
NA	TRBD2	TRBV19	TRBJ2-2	CASQRLAGGNTGELFF	TGTGCCAGCCAGCGCCTAGCGGGGGGGAACACCGGGGAGCTGTTTTTT
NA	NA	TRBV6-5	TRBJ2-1	CASRGPYYNEQFF	TGTGCCAGCCGCGGGCCCTACTACAATGAGCAGTTCTTC
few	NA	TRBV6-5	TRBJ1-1	CASSFSGPGTEAFF	TGTGCCAGCAGTTTCTCTGGTCCCGGCACTGAAGCTTTCTTT
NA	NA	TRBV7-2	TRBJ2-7	CASSLNVARANEQYF	TGTGCCAGCAGCTTAAACGTCGCCAGGGCAAACGAGCAGTACTTC
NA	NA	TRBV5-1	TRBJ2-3	CASTPAGLGTDTQYF	TGCGCCAGCACCCCCGCCGGGTTAGGCACAGATACGCAGTATTTT
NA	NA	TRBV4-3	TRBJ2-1	CASSQSEGVNEQFF	TGCGCCAGCAGCCAGTCCGAGGGCGTCAATGAGCAGTTCTTC
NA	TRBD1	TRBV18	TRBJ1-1	CASSPGTGRTEAFF	TGTGCCAGCTCACCGGGGACAGGGAGGACTGAAGCTTTCTTT
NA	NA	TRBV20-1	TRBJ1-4	CSARRGEKLFF	TGCAGTGCCAGGCGGGGGGAAAAACTGTTTTTT
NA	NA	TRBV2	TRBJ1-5	CASRDLKGVQPQHF	TGTGCCAGCAGGGATCTCAAGGGAGTCCAGCCCCAGCATTTT
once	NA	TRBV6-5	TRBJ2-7	CASSRGQTYEQYF	TGTGCCAGCAGCCGTGGACAGACCTACGAGCAGTACTTC
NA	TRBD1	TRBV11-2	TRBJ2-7	CASSLTQGAPYEQYF	TGTGCCAGCAGCTTAACCCAGGGGGCCCCCTACGAGCAGTACTTC
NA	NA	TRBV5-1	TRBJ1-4	CASSPGAANEKLFF	TGCGCCAGCAGCCCCGGTGCGGCTAATGAAAAACTGTTTTTT
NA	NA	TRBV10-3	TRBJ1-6	CAISEQQGYNSPLHF	TGTGCCATCAGTGAGCAACAGGGTTATAATTCACCCCTCCACTTT
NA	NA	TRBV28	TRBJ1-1	CASSRHRFPEAFF	TGTGCCAGCAGTCGTCACAGGTTTCCTGAAGCTTTCTTT
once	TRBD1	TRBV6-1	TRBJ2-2	CASNPTGGTGELFF	TGTGCCAGCAACCCGACAGGGGGCACCGGGGAGCTGTTTTTT
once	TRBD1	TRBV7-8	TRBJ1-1	CASSTGQLNTEAFF	TGTGCCAGCAGCACGGGACAGTTGAACACTGAAGCTTTCTTT
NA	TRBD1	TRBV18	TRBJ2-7	CASSPRQGQGEQYF	TGTGCCAGCTCACCACGACAGGGTCAGGGGGAGCAGTACTTC
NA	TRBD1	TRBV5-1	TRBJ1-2	CASSFGQGQDTF	TGCGCCAGCAGCTTCGGACAGGGCCAGGACACCTTC
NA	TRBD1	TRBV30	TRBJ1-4	CAWSGQGLGEKLFF	TGTGCCTGGAGTGGACAGGGGTTAGGTGAAAAACTGTTTTTT
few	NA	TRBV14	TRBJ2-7	CASSHLDKPTRQYF	TGTGCCAGCAGCCATCTCGACAAGCCTACGAGGCAGTACTTC
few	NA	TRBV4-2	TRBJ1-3	CASSQESEGNTIYF	TGTGCCAGCAGCCAAGAGTCAGAAGGAAACACCATATATTTT
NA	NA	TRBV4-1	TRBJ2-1	CASSQESGLGWIF	TGCGCCAGCAGCCAAGAATCGGGACTGGGTTGGATCTTC
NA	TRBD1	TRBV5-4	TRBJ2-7	CASSEGTGRDEQYF	TGTGCCAGCAGCGAGGGGACAGGGAGAGACGAGCAGTACTTC
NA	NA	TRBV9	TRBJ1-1	CASSVDYTANTEAFF	TGTGCCAGCAGCGTAGATTATACAGCCAACACTGAAGCTTTCTTT
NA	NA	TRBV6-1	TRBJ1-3	CASSAGFSGNTIYF	TGTGCCAGCAGTGCCGGGTTCTCTGGAAACACCATATATTTT
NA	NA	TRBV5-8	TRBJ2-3	CASSLRQSTDTQYF	TGTGCCAGCAGCTTGCGACAGAGCACAGATACGCAGTATTTT
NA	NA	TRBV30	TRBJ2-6	CAWRRAGANVLTF	TGTGCCTGGAGGAGGGCAGGGGCCAACGTCCTGACTTTC
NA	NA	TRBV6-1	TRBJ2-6	CASSARIEGGANVLTF	TGTGCCAGCAGTGCCCGGATTGAGGGAGGGGCCAACGTCCTGACTTTC